This T cell receptor beta chain is drawn from a study of blood T cell repertoires in COVID-19. As for the study in general: Italy, Spain and the United States were the sources of the convalescent and acute COVID-19 samples.

CDR1 and CDR2 from the germline V gene are MGHRA and YSYEKL. The J segment lost 4 bases and the V segment lost 0 bases, leaving 5 bases of the junction unmatched. This CDR3 spans 16 amino acids. Clones were read by immunoSEQ multiplex PCR, and TCRdb kept only the in-frame ones, dropping some. The table includes roughly 100,000 clones, 70% to 90% detected once. The source is a woman aged 60-75 years with acute or convalescent COVID-19. The sample was peripheral blood. The chain couples TRBV4-1 to TRBJ1-4; 7 nucleotides align to TRBD1. As DNA, the CDR3 is TGCGCCAGCAGCCAAGAAGGAAACAGGGGTAATGAAAAACTGTTTTTT. As protein: CASSQEGNRGNEKLFF.